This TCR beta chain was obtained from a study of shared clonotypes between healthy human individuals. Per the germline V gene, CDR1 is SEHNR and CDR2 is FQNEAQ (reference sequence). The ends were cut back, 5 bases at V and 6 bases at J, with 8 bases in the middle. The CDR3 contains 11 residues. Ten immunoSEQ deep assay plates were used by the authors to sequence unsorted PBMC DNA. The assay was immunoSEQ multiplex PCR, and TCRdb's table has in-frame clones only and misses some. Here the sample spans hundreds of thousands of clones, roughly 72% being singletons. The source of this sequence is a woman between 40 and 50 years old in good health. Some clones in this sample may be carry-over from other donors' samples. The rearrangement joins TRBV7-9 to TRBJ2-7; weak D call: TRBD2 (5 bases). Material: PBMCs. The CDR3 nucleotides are TGTGCCAGCAGCCGTGGGAGCGAGCAGTACTTC. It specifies CASSRGSEQYF.